This T cell receptor (beta chain) was documented in a study of blood T cell repertoires in COVID-19. The wider study: From T cells, B-cell-depleted T cells, or PBMCs came the material, which was cDNA or gDNA.

Profiled with immunoSEQ multiplex PCR; TCRdb holds only in-frame clones, not every one. The sample includes around 130,000 clones, just under 85% of them seen just once. V was pared by 4 bases and J by 0 bases, with 13 bases between. This CDR3 has 15 amino acids. CDR1 SGDLS and CDR2 YYNGEE come from the germline V gene. The sequence came from a woman aged 45-59 years with acute COVID-19. The material sequenced was PBMCs or T cells enriched from blood (not recorded which). The rearrangement links TRBV9 to TRBJ1-2; D is perhaps TRBD1 (6 bases). In DNA form, the CDR3 reads TGTGCCAGCAGCCCGAGACAGGCAACTAACTATGGCTACACCTTC. Residues: CASSPRQATNYGYTF.